These T cell receptor beta chains were read from a single sample in a study of shared clonotypes between healthy human individuals. The table came from immunoSEQ multiplex PCR; TCRdb's copy has only in-frame clones and leaves some out. Among about 2.5 million clones listed, 85% to 95% were seen once. Sequencing input: naive CD4+ T cells from PBMCs. The receptors were sampled from a man between 18 and 29 years old in good health. Some clones in this sample may be carry-over from other donors' samples. Both conserved end residues are part of each CDR3.

j_call | cdr3_length | v_call | cdr3_aa
TRBJ1-2 | 13 | TRBV5-1 | CASSAGTGAGYTF
TRBJ2-1 | 15 | TRBV5-1 | CASSLLAGEYNEQFF
TRBJ2-2 | 15 | TRBV7-3 | CASSLSGQPTGELFF
TRBJ2-7 | 13 | TRBV7-9 | CASGRVSVYEQYF
TRBJ2-2 | 17 | TRBV21-1 | CASSKEGAGFHTGELFF
TRBJ2-7 | 16 | TRBV4-2 | CASSLGSGRAGGEQYF
TRBJ2-7 | 15 | TRBV7-9 | CASSPLSGSVNEQYF
TRBJ2-2 | 14 | TRBV29-1 | CSVADSVNTGELFF
TRBJ2-1 | 16 | TRBV7-3 | CASSLRGGRGYDEQFF
TRBJ2-3 | 13 | TRBV12-5 | CASGMTGTDTQYF
TRBJ1-2 | 19 | TRBV19 | CASSIIFRDSPDGLDGYTF
TRBJ1-1 | 17 | TRBV7-2 | CASSPPGGRTMNTEAFF
TRBJ2-1 | 15 | TRBV5-1 | CASRSRTGESGEQFF